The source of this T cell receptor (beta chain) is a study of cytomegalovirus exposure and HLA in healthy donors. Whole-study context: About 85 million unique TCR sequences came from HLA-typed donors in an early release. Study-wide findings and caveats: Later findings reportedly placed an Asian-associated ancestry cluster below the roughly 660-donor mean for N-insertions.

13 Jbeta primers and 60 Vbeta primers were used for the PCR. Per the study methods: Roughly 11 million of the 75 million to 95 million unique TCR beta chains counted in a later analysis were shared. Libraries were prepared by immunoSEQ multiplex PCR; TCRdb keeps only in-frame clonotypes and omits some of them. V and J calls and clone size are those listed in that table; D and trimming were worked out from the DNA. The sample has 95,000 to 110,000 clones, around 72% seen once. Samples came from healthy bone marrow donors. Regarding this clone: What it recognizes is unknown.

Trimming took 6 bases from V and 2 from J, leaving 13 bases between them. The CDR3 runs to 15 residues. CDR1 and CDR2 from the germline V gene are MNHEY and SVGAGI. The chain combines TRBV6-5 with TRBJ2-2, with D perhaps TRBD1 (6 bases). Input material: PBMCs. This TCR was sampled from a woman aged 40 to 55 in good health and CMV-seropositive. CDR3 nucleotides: TGTGCCAGCAGAATCGGGACACTTAACACCGGGGAGCTGTTTTTT. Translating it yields CASRIGTLNTGELFF.